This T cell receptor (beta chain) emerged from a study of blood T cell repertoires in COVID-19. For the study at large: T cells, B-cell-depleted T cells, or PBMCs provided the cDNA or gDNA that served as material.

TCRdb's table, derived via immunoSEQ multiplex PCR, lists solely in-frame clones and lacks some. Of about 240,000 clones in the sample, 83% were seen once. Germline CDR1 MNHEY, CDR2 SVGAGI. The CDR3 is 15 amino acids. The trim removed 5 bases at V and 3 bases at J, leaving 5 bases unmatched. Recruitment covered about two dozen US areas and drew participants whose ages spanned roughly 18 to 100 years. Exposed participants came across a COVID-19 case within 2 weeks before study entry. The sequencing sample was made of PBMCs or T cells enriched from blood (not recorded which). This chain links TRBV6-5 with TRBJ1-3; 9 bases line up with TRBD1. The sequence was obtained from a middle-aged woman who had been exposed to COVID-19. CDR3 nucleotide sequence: TGTGCCAGCAGTCCGACAGGGGGAGGTGGAAACACCATATATTTT. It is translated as CASSPTGGGGNTIYF.